Listed here are 16 T cell receptor beta chains from one sample, sequenced in a study of T cell responses to AZD1222 COVID-19 vaccine. Some clones are missing from TCRdb's copy, which holds only in-frame ones; the method was immunoSEQ multiplex PCR. Here the sample spans 95,000 to 100,000 clones, about 81% being singletons. This material consisted of peripheral blood, taken 28 days after the second AZD1222 dose. These receptors came from an adult who received the AZD1222 COVID-19 vaccine.

This clone was picked up one time. The gene calls are TRBV2 and TRBJ1-1; maybe TRBD1 (6 bases). Per the germline V gene, CDR1 is SNHLY and CDR2 is FYNNEI. This CDR3 spans 13 amino acids. Trimming took 7 bases from V and 11 from J, leaving 20 bases between them. This CDR3 reads CASNLASTGEAFF. The CDR3 nucleotides read TGTGCCAGCAATTTGGCCTCGACAGGTGAGGCTTTCTTT.

The rearrangement links TRBV2 to TRBJ2-2; 10 bases match TRBD2. The CDR3 has 17 amino acids. Per germline, CDR1 SNHLY and CDR2 FYNNEI. After removal of 8 bases from V and 5 bases from J, the junction contained 14 bases not matched to a gene. CDR3 in DNA: TGTGCCAGCCGCGCGGGCTCAGCGGGGGGGCGGACCGGGGAGCTGTTTTTT. This codes for CASRAGSAGGRTGELFF.

The V and J genes are TRBV9 and TRBJ1-3, with TRBD1 identical over 7 bases. Germline CDR1 reads SGDLS; CDR2 reads YYNGEE. This CDR3 region has 16 residues. Unmatched junction bases numbered 6, after V lost 0 bases and J lost 3 bases. The DNA of the CDR3 is TGTGCCAGCAGCGTAGGGGCAGGGGGGAATGGAAACACCATATATTTT. It encodes CASSVGAGGNGNTIYF.

The chain uses TRBV9 and TRBJ2-7, with D maybe TRBD2 (6 bases). This CDR3 comprises 14 residues. From germline, CDR1 is SGDLS and CDR2 YYNGEE. V lost 0 bases, J lost 6 bases, and 13 bases lay in between. The CDR3, as DNA: TGTGCCAGCAGCGTAGCGGGAGCGTCTGTCGAGCAGTACTTC. Translating gives CASSVAGASVEQYF.

The chain recombines TRBV3-1 (or the pseudogene TRBV3-2) with TRBJ2-7; D may match TRBD1 or TRBD2 (5 bases each). This CDR3 region has 15 residues. V gave up 4 bases and J gave up 2 bases, with 15 bases separating them. Germline CDR1 and CDR2: LGHDT and YNNKEL (reference sequence). In nucleotides, the CDR3 is TGTGCCAGCAGCCCCGGGACGGGCTCAGCCTACGAGCAGTACTTC. Protein sequence: CASSPGTGSAYEQYF.

The chain has TRBV6-5 and TRBJ2-2; either TRBD1 or TRBD2 may supply D (5 bases each). This CDR3 is 14 amino acids long. Trimming removed 10 bases at V and 2 bases at J, with 14 bases between. Germline V gene sequence: CDR1 MNHEY, CDR2 SVGAGI. CDR3 sequence (DNA): TGTGCCATCAAGGGGAGCCCAAACACCGGGGAGCTGTTTTTT. This encodes CAIKGSPNTGELFF.

This clone has only one observation. The V gene is TRBV5-1, the J gene TRBJ2-2, with 7 bases matching TRBD1. Losses at the gene ends were 3 bases for V and 2 bases for J; bases not matched to a gene: 7. This CDR3 is built from 16 residues. Germline V gene sequence: CDR1 SGHRS, CDR2 YFSETQ. The CDR3 is CASSSTGTVNTGELFF. For the CDR3, the DNA is TGCGCCAGCAGCTCTACAGGGACAGTCAACACCGGGGAGCTGTTTTTT.

The V and J genes are TRBV10-3 and TRBJ1-3; D gene uncertain. Germline CDR1 and CDR2: ENHRY and SYGVKD. The CDR3 extends over 14 amino acids. The V gene lost 0 bases and the J gene lost 8 bases, with 11 bases spanning the gap. The CDR3 loop reads CAISESTRSDTIYF. The CDR3 DNA sequence: TGTGCCATCAGTGAGTCGACCAGGTCAGACACCATATATTTT.

This chain uses TRBV6-5 with TRBJ1-2; possible D gene TRBD1, 5 bases. V lost 2 bases and J lost 6, with 7 bases in between. Germline V gene lookup returns CDR1 MNHEY and CDR2 SVGAGI. The CDR3 runs to 12 residues. CDR3 nucleotides: TGTGCCAGCAGTTACAGGGACCATGGCTACACCTTC. Amino acids: CASSYRDHGYTF.

The V gene is TRBV7-2, the J gene TRBJ2-5; D assignment may be TRBD1 or TRBD2 (5 bases each). The germline V gene encodes CDR1 SGHTA and CDR2 FQGNSA. The CDR3 runs 14 residues. V lost 1 base and J 8 bases, leaving 14 bases between the germline ends. CDR3 DNA sequence: TGTGCCAGCAGCTTAGATTTCCAGGGACCTACCCAGTACTTC. As protein: CASSLDFQGPTQYF.

The genes are TRBV7-6 and TRBJ1-5; D gene ambiguous. V lost 1 base to trimming and J lost 0 bases, with 10 bases between them. The CDR3 runs 16 residues. The germline V gene has CDR1 SGHVS and CDR2 FNYEAQ. For the CDR3, the DNA is TGTGCCAGCAGCTTAGAATCCGGGGATAGCAATCAGCCCCAGCATTTT. This encodes CASSLESGDSNQPQHF.

The chain links TRBV5-8 to TRBJ1-4; D may be TRBD1 (5 bases). Trimming stripped 4 bases from V and 0 bases from J, with 10 bases between. CDR1 SGHTS and CDR2 YDEGEE come from the germline V gene. The CDR3 runs to 15 residues. This CDR3 is CASSPGGATNEKLFF. CDR3 nucleotide sequence: TGTGCCAGCAGCCCTGGGGGAGCAACTAATGAAAAACTGTTTTTT.

Note on this clone: The same CDR3 also results from other DNA sequences found in this sample. The chain combines TRBV5-1 with TRBJ2-2, with 10 bases identical to TRBD1. Germline CDR1 and CDR2: SGHRS and YFSETQ. The V segment lost 4 bases and the J segment 5 bases; nucleotides outside the gene matches: 5. This CDR3 has 15 residues. The DNA of the CDR3 is TGCGCCAGCAGCCTCGGACAGGGGGGGACCGGGGAGCTGTTTTTT. Translating gives CASSLGQGGTGELFF.

V and J are TRBV11-3 and TRBJ2-7, with 9 bases aligning to TRBD2. Germline trimming cut 1 base from V and 2 bases from J; bases unmatched to any gene: 3. CDR1 is SGHNT and CDR2 is YENEEA in the germline V gene. The CDR3 has 15 amino acids. The DNA for the CDR3 is TGTGCCAGCAGCTTAGTGGCGGGAGGGCCCTACGAGCAGTACTTC. This sequence encodes CASSLVAGGPYEQYF.

The genes are TRBV12-3 or TRBV12-4 and TRBJ2-7, with 11 bases that match TRBD1. Unmatched junction bases numbered 4, after V lost 8 bases and J lost 4 bases. The CDR3 sequence is 13 residues long. The CDR3: CASGQGAAYEQYF. CDR3 bases: TGTGCCAGCGGACAGGGGGCTGCGTACGAGCAGTACTTC.

The chain joins TRBV7-8 to TRBJ2-3; D gene ambiguous. The CDR3 extends over 14 amino acids. In germline, CDR1 is SGHVS, CDR2 FQNEAQ. V shed 2 bases and J shed 2 bases, with 8 bases lying between them. CDR3 protein: CASSLRETTDTQYF. CDR3 bases: TGTGCCAGCAGCTTAAGGGAAACCACAGATACGCAGTATTTT. The variable domain in full, completed from reference TRBV7-8 and TRBJ2-3, reads GAGVSQSPRYKVAKRGQDVALRCDPISGHVSLFWYQQALGQGPEFLTYFQNEAQLDKSGLPSDRFFAERPEGSVSTLKIQRTQQEDSAVYLCASSLRETTDTQYFGPGTRLTVL.